This TCR beta chain was identified in a study of response to subunit inactivated influenza vaccine. This clonotype was observed a handful of times. No antigen is known for it. TCRdb re-called the RT-PCR reads with MiXCR, one entry per CDR3 protein. Here the sample spans roughly 670,000 distinct CDR3 sequences, 11% to 15% being singletons. Study findings and constraints: Authors suggested few new T cells are recruited by each seasonal influenza vaccination.

The germline gives CDR1 SGHVS, CDR2 FNYEAQ. The CDR3 has 14 residues. Between the trimmed V and J ends, which lost 1 base and 2 bases, there was a span of 7 bases. The clonotype comes from a man aged 50 to 60 who received an inactivated influenza vaccine. This sequence joins TRBV7-6 and TRBJ2-3; D gene unclear. The source was PBMCs from blood, collected 14 to 15 days before vaccination. CDR3 residues: CASSLELFTDTQYF. CDR3 coding DNA: TGTGCCAGCAGCTTAGAACTTTTCACAGATACGCAGTATTTT. Combining the CDR3 with reference TRBV7-6 and TRBJ2-3 gives the whole variable domain GAGVSQSPRYKVTKRGQDVALRCDPISGHVSLYWYRQALGQGPEFLTYFNYEAQQDKSGLPNDRFSAERPEGSISTLTIQRTEQRDSAMYRCASSLELFTDTQYFGPGTRLTVL.